Shown below are 9 T cell receptor beta chains from a single sample sequenced in a study of T-cell reconstitution after alpha-beta-depleted transplantation in children. Researchers prepared the TCRbeta library using unique molecular identifiers, the study reports. Each CDR3 protein gets one entry after TCRdb re-called the PCR reads with MiXCR. This sample has about 230,000 distinct CDR3 sequences, with around 9.7% found just once. Here the sequenced sample was PBMCs from the stem cell graft donor, taken from the stem cell graft. The receptors originated from a human donor who donated a stem cell graft to a child with SCID.

Many counts were recorded for this clonotype. The V gene is TRBV3-1, the J gene TRBJ1-5; possibly TRBD1 for D (6 bases). The length of the CDR3 is 15 residues. The V gene's germline CDR1 is LGHDT and CDR2 YNNKEL (reference sequence). The V gene lost 0 bases and the J gene lost 6 bases, with 12 bases spanning the gap. Here the CDR3 reads CASSQESGGGQPQHF. In DNA, the CDR3 is TGTGCCAGCAGCCAAGAGAGCGGGGGCGGTCAGCCCCAGCATTTT.

This clonotype was recorded many times. The chain is built from TRBV20-1 and TRBJ1-1; 8 bases agree with TRBD1. Germline assignment: CDR1 DFQATT and CDR2 SNEGSKA (reference sequence). The CDR3 is 13 amino acids. Unmatched junction bases numbered 4, after V lost 7 bases and J lost 0 bases. This CDR3 is CSDWTGLNTEAFF. As DNA, the CDR3 is TGCAGTGACTGGACAGGGTTGAACACTGAAGCTTTCTTT.

In the case of this clonotype: A clone one base away is much larger, so this may be a read error. The rearrangement links TRBV5-6 to TRBJ1-1; D possibly corresponds to TRBD1 (5 bases). Per the germline V gene, CDR1 is SGHDT and CDR2 is YYEEEE. The CDR3 runs to 19 residues. V was clipped by 4 bases and J by 1 base, with 26 bases between them. The CDR3 is CASSHTGRRGTWGNTEAFF. The CDR3 DNA is TGTGCCAGCAGCCATACTGGTCGGCGCGGGACGTGGGGGAACACTGAAGCTTTCTTT.

This clonotype was found many times. The chain links TRBV5-1 to TRBJ1-1; D is uncertain. Per the germline V gene, CDR1 is SGHRS and CDR2 is YFSETQ. This CDR3 is built from 13 residues. The V end lost 4 bases, the J end lost 1 base, and 8 bases lay between the germline ends. CDR3 DNA: TGCGCCAGCAGCCATGGACGGAACACTGAAGCTTTCTTT. Residues: CASSHGRNTEAFF.

In this sample, this clonotype turned up many times. V gene TRBV5-1 combines with J gene TRBJ1-2; 8 bases are shared with TRBD1. Germline lookup yields CDR1 SGHRS and CDR2 YFSETQ. V shed 4 bases, J shed 0 bases, and the junction held 8 bases outside the gene matches. This CDR3 region has 16 residues. As DNA, the CDR3 is TGCGCCAGCAGCCGGGGGACAGGTGAAGCTAACTATGGCTACACCTTC. Encoded protein: CASSRGTGEANYGYTF.

The chain employs TRBV6-2 or TRBV6-3 and TRBJ1-3; D may be TRBD1 (5 bases). The CDR3 is 14 amino acids. Per germline, CDR1 MNHEY and CDR2 SVGEGT. V dropped 3 bases and J dropped 3 bases, with 9 bases sitting between them. The CDR3: CASSYAGLGNTIYF. CDR3 DNA: TGTGCCAGCAGTTATGCGGGACTTGGAAACACCATATATTTT.

This chain joins TRBV7-1 and TRBJ1-2; D gene uncertain. TRBV7-1 is noted as an ORF with a role that remains uncertain. Trimming pared 1 base from V and 4 bases from J, leaving 19 bases between. CDR3 length: 17 residues. The CDR3 sequence: CASSSGLLYAGLYGYTF. The DNA for the CDR3 is TGTGCCAGCAGCTCAGGGCTCCTCTACGCGGGTCTCTATGGCTACACCTTC.

This clonotype was found many times. The chain is built from TRBV11-2 and TRBJ2-5; 9 nucleotides line up with TRBD2. V was clipped by 2 bases and J by 1 base; unmatched bases: 11. Germline V CDR1 and CDR2: SGHAT, FQNNGV. The CDR3 covers 18 residues. In DNA form, the CDR3 reads TGTGCCAGCAGCTTAAAGGCCAAGACTAGCGGTACCCAAGAGACCCAGTACTTC. Its protein is CASSLKAKTSGTQETQYF.

This clonotype was counted ten times or more. The chain has TRBV5-1 and TRBJ1-5, with TRBD1 matching over 9 bases. Germline V gene data show CDR1 as SGHRS and CDR2 as YFSETQ. This CDR3 region has 15 residues. V lost 1 base to trimming and J lost 7 bases; unmatched junction nucleotides: 6. The CDR3 is CASSLTTGGGQPQHF. The CDR3 DNA sequence: TGCGCCAGCAGCTTGACTACAGGGGGCGGGCAGCCCCAGCATTTT.